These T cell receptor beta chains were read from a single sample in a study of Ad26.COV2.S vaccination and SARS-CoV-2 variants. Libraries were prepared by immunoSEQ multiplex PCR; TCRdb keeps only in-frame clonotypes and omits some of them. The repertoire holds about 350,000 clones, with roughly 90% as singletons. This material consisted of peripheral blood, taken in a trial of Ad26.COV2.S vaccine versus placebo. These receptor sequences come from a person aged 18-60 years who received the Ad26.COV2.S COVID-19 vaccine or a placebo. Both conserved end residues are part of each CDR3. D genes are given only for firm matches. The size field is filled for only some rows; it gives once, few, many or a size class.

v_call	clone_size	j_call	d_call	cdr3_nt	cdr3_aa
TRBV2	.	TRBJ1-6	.	TGTGCCAGCAGTTCCCAGGGACTTCCGAATTCACCCCTCCACTTT	CASSSQGLPNSPLHF
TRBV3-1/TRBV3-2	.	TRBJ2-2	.	TGTGCCAGCAGCCAAGACCCGGCAGGGTATCCCGGGGAGCTGTTTTTT	CASSQDPAGYPGELFF
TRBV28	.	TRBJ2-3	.	TGTGCCAGCAGTTTAAGCACAGATACGCAGTATTTT	CASSLSTDTQYF
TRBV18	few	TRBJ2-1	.	TGTGCCAGCTCACCACAGGGGGGGAATGAGCAGTTCTTC	CASSPQGGNEQFF
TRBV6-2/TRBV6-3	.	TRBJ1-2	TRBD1	TGTGCCAGCAGTTACCACGCCCTAGGGACAGGGGATGGCTACACCTTC	CASSYHALGTGDGYTF
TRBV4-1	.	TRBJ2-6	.	TGCGCCAGCAGCCAAGAGCCCTTAAGTGGGGCCAACGTCCTGACTTTC	CASSQEPLSGANVLTF
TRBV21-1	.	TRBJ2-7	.	TGTGCCAGCAGCAAAGGACCGGACAGGCGGTCCTACGAGCAGTACTTC	CASSKGPDRRSYEQYF
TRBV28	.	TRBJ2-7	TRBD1	TGTGCCAGCAGTTCGGGACAGGGGGCGATCTACGAGCAGTACTTC	CASSSGQGAIYEQYF
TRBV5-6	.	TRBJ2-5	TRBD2	TGTGCCAGCAGCGGACTAGAGGGGGAGACCCAGTACTTC	CASSGLEGETQYF
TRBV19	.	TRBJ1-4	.	TGTGCCAGTAGTTCTCCGTCGAGGGCTAATGAAAAACTGTTTTTT	CASSSPSRANEKLFF
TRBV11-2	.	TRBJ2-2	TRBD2	TGTGCCAGCAGCTTCCGAGCGGGGGGATCGAACACCGGGGAGCTGTTTTTT	CASSFRAGGSNTGELFF
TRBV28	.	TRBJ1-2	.	TGTGCCAGCCTCGGGTCAAGAGGTGGCTACACCTTC	CASLGSRGGYTF
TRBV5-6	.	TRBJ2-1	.	TGTGCCAGCAGCTTAGGTGGGCTCTTCTCCTACAATGAGCAGTTCTTC	CASSLGGLFSYNEQFF
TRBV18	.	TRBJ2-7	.	TGTGCCAGCTCACCACTCGGTAGCTTCGTCAACGAGCAGTACTTC	CASSPLGSFVNEQYF
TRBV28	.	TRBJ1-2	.	TGTGCCAGCACCCCCAAATCTCCTAACTATGGCTACACCTTC	CASTPKSPNYGYTF
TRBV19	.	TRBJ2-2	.	TGTGCCAGTAGGAGGGTTTCGAACACCGGGGAGCTGTTTTTT	CASRRVSNTGELFF
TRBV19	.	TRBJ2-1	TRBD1	TGTGCCAGTAGTTTAGGGGGCGATGAGCAGTTCTTC	CASSLGGDEQFF
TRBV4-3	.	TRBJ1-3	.	TGCGCCAGCAGCCCGTACATTAACTCTGGAAACACCATATATTTT	CASSPYINSGNTIYF
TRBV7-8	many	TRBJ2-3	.	TGTGCCAGCAGCGCGCGGGACAGCCTAGGGAATACGCAGTATTTT	CASSARDSLGNTQYF
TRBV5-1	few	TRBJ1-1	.	TGCGCCAGCAGCTGGAGAGGAGACAGTCGGAACACTGAAGCTTTCTTT	CASSWRGDSRNTEAFF
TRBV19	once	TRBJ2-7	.	TGTGCCAGTAGTGAAAGGGCTGAAGTCCGACACGAGCAGTACTTC	CASSERAEVRHEQYF
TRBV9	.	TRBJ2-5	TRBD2	TGTGCCAGCAGCCCCAAAAGCGGGAGTATGGAAGGGACCCAGTACTTC	CASSPKSGSMEGTQYF
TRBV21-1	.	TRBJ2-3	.	TGTGCCAGCAGCACCCCTCGCCGGGACAGGGCCAAAGAAGATACGCAGTATTTT	CASSTPRRDRAKEDTQYF
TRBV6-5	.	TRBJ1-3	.	TGTGCCAGCAGTTACAGTCGGGGGCCTGGAAACACCATATATTTT	CASSYSRGPGNTIYF
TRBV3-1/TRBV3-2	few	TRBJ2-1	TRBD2	TGTGCCAGCAGCCAACTGGGACTAGCGGGAGATGAGCAGTTCTTC	CASSQLGLAGDEQFF
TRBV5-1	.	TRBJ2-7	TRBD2	TGCGCCAGCAGCTTGCCTCCCGGGACTACGCGGAACGAGCAGTACTTC	CASSLPPGTTRNEQYF
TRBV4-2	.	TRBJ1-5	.	TGTGCCAGCAGCCAAGGGACGGGCAATCAGCCCCAGCATTTT	CASSQGTGNQPQHF
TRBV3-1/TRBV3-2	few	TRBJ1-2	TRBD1	TGTGCCAGCAGCCTCCGGGACAGGGGTGGCAACTATGGCTACACCTTC	CASSLRDRGGNYGYTF
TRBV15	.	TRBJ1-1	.	TGTGCCACCAGCAGACCTAGGGAGAGGAGCACTGAAGCTTTCTTT	CATSRPRERSTEAFF
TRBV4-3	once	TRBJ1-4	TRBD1	TGCGCCAGCAGCCAGACTACAGGGGGCCCCGGGAAACTGTTTTTT	CASSQTTGGPGKLFF
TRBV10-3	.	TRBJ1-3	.	TGTGCCATCAGAAAGACAGGAAGCTCTGGAAACACCATATATTTT	CAIRKTGSSGNTIYF
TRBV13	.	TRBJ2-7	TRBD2	TGTGCCAGCAGCTCCCGGACTAGCTCCTACGAGCAGTACTTC	CASSSRTSSYEQYF
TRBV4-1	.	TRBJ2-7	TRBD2	TGCGCCAGCAGCCGAGAGTATCGTGTGGGGACTACAACCTACGAGCAGTACTTC	CASSREYRVGTTTYEQYF
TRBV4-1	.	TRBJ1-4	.	TGCGCCAGCAGCCAAGATGGGGGTTCGCTGCAGGGGGAAAAACTGTTTTTT	CASSQDGGSLQGEKLFF
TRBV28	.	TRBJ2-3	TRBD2	TGTGCCAGCAGTATCCCGGGACTAGCGGGAGGCTCCACAGATACGCAGTATTTT	CASSIPGLAGGSTDTQYF
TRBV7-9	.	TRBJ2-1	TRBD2	TGTGCCAGCAGCCCCAACGGCGGGGGGGTTGATGAGCAGTTCTTC	CASSPNGGGVDEQFF
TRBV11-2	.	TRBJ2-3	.	TGTGCCAGCAGCATAGGACTTTCGGATACGCAGTATTTT	CASSIGLSDTQYF
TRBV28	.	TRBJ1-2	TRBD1	TGTGCCAGCAGTTCATACAGGGGGCGCAACTATGGCTACACCTTC	CASSSYRGRNYGYTF
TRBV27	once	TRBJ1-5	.	TGTGCCAGCAGTCTAGAAGGAGTGGGCAGACAGCCCCAGCATTTT	CASSLEGVGRQPQHF
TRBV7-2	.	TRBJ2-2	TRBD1	TGTGCCAGCAGCTCCCGACAGGGGGCGAACACCGGGGAGCTGTTTTTT	CASSSRQGANTGELFF
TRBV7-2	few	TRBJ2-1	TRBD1	TGTGCCAGCAGCCTTGGACAGGTTCTGTACAATGAGCAGTTCTTC	CASSLGQVLYNEQFF
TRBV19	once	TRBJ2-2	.	TGTGCCAGTAGTCGTAGGGGAACTTGGGAGAACACCGGGGAGCTGTTTTTT	CASSRRGTWENTGELFF
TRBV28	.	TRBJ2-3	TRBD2	TGTGCCAGCAGTTTGGGAGCGGGAGGGCCCGATACGCAGTATTTT	CASSLGAGGPDTQYF
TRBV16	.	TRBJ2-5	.	TGTGCCAGCAGCCAATCGATTGCGACGGCGGCCCAAGAGACCCAGTACTTC	CASSQSIATAAQETQYF
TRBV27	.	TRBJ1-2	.	TGTGCCAGCAGTTTCTCTCTAGGAAATGGCTACACCTTC	CASSFSLGNGYTF
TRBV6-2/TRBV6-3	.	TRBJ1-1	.	TGTGCCAGCAGTTACCAAGGGGACTACACTGAAGCTTTCTTT	CASSYQGDYTEAFF
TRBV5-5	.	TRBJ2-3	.	TGTGCCAGCAGCTTGGAGGGAAGGGGAACAGATACGCAGTATTTT	CASSLEGRGTDTQYF
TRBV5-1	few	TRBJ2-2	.	TGCGCCAGCAGCCCCTGGGGGGTAGCCGGGGAGCTGTTTTTT	CASSPWGVAGELFF